The clone carrying this T cell receptor (beta chain) was seen repeatedly, ten times or more. This sample is part of a study of blood T cells in healthy people across ages. The authors ran a second PCR of about 6 to 11 cycles using a sample-barcoded 5' primer and a J-beta primer mix. Using its own MiXCR run on the 5' RACE reads, TCRdb lists one record per CDR3 protein. The table includes around 1.7 million distinct CDR3 sequences, 25% to 30% detected once. This CDR3 is 14 amino acids long. Trimming cost V 2 bases and J 8 bases, with 12 bases left between them. The germline V gene has CDR1 KGHDR and CDR2 SFDVKD.

The sequencing input was blood. The V call is TRBV24-1, the J call TRBJ2-1; TRBD2 is a possible D gene (5 bases). The TCR sequence derives from a woman in her thirties in good health. The CDR3 DNA follows: TGTGCCACCAGTGATTCACGGGGATTTCATGAGCAGTTCTTC. It specifies CATSDSRGFHEQFF.